Listed below are T cell receptor beta chains from one sample, sequenced in a study of early T cells in non-severe SARS-CoV-2 infection. Each CDR3 protein gets one entry after TCRdb re-called the 5' RACE reads with MiXCR. The table lists 30,000 to 35,000 distinct CDR3 sequences, less than 8.5% of them singletons. The sample consisted of whole blood. All receptors come from an adult who was a healthcare worker with PCR-confirmed SARS-CoV-2 infection or an uninfected control (not recorded which). Each CDR3 is given with its conserved first and last residue. A D gene is named only where the DNA matches it firmly. Part of the rows lack a size; the others show once, few, many or a class for expanded clones.

few,TRBV28,TRBJ2-2,.,CATTIAGSWTAGRGLFF,TGTGCCACCACTATCGCCGGTAGTTGGACGGCAGGCCGTGGGCTGTTTTTT
many,TRBV12-3/TRBV12-4,TRBJ1-2,TRBD1,CASSLGQGVYGYTF,TGTGCCAGCAGTTTAGGGCAGGGGGTCTATGGCTACACCTTC
.,TRBV6-4,TRBJ2-3,TRBD2,CASSDSGTSGTDTQYF,TGTGCCAGCAGTGACTCCGGGACTAGCGGCACAGATACGCAGTATTTT
many,TRBV11-3,TRBJ2-1,.,CASSLDPSGYNEQFF,TGTGCCAGCAGCTTAGATCCCTCCGGGTACAATGAGCAGTTCTTC
.,TRBV6-5,TRBJ2-7,.,CASSQPGQRQYF,TGTGCCAGCAGCCAACCTGGACAAAGGCAGTACTTC
.,TRBV6-6,TRBJ2-7,TRBD2,CASNSGMRYEQYF,TGTGCCAGCAATAGCGGGATGAGGTACGAGCAGTACTTC
many,TRBV12-3/TRBV12-4,TRBJ2-2,TRBD2,CASRPDPGLAGGRPTGELFF,TGTGCCAGCAGGCCTGATCCGGGACTAGCGGGAGGGCGACCCACCGGGGAGCTGTTTTTT
.,TRBV9,TRBJ2-7,.,CASSARRDTPRHEQYF,TGTGCCAGCAGCGCAAGAAGGGACACCCCCCGCCACGAGCAGTACTTC
few,TRBV4-1,TRBJ1-5,.,CASSFTPNSNQPQHF,TGCGCCAGCAGCTTCACACCGAATAGCAATCAGCCCCAGCATTTT
.,TRBV5-4,TRBJ2-7,TRBD2,CASSLRDYSYEQYF,TGTGCCAGCAGCTTACGGGACTACTCCTACGAGCAGTACTTC
many,TRBV28,TRBJ1-6,.,CATSDGSPLHF,TGTGCCACCTCGGACGGATCACCCCTCCACTTT
few,TRBV7-9,TRBJ1-1,.,CASSLATTWNTEAFF,TGTGCCAGCAGCTTAGCGACCACCTGGAACACTGAAGCTTTCTTT
many,TRBV11-1,TRBJ2-3,TRBD2,CASSLRPGLAGLAVADTQYF,TGTGCCAGCAGCTTACGCCCGGGACTAGCGGGATTAGCAGTGGCAGATACGCAGTATTTT
.,TRBV29-1,TRBJ2-7,TRBD1,CSAGTGVPYEQYF,TGCAGCGCTGGGACAGGGGTTCCCTACGAGCAGTACTTC
.,TRBV13,TRBJ2-2,TRBD2,CASSVLAGGPNTGELFF,TGTGCCAGCAGCGTTCTAGCGGGAGGGCCCAACACCGGGGAGCTGTTTTTT
few,TRBV9,TRBJ2-2,.,CASTPGQHPGELFF,TGTGCCAGCACCCCGGGGCAACATCCCGGGGAGCTGTTTTTT
many,TRBV7-9,TRBJ2-7,TRBD2,CASSLELAGGDEQYF,TGTGCCAGCAGCTTAGAACTAGCGGGAGGGGACGAGCAGTACTTC
few,TRBV4-2,TRBJ2-2,.,CASSTYTGELFF,TGTGCCAGCAGCACATACACCGGGGAGCTGTTTTTT
many,TRBV7-6,TRBJ2-1,.,CASSSPSSADEQFF,TGTGCCAGCAGCTCACCATCTAGCGCCGATGAGCAGTTCTTC
few,TRBV7-6,TRBJ2-7,.,CASSPGELSYEQYF,TGTGCCAGCAGCCCCGGGGAGCTCTCCTACGAGCAGTACTTC
many,TRBV19,TRBJ2-6,TRBD1,CASSNPGTGPSGANVLTF,TGTGCCAGTAGTAACCCCGGGACAGGACCCTCTGGGGCCAACGTCCTGACTTTC
.,TRBV20-1,TRBJ2-1,.,CSARPSFYNEQFF,TGCAGTGCTAGACCTAGCTTTTACAATGAGCAGTTCTTC
few,TRBV3-1,TRBJ1-2,.,CASSPLQGYGYTF,TGTGCCAGCAGCCCCTTACAGGGTTACGGCTACACCTTC
.,TRBV7-9,TRBJ2-3,TRBD2,CASSSAGTTKTQYF,TGTGCCAGCAGCTCAGCGGGGACGACTAAGACGCAGTATTTT
.,TRBV24-1,TRBJ2-2,.,CATSARTPAGELFF,TGTGCCACCAGTGCCCGGACCCCTGCCGGGGAGCTGTTTTTT
many,TRBV20-1,TRBJ2-3,TRBD2,CSASASGNRDTQYF,TGCAGTGCTAGTGCTAGCGGGAATAGGGATACGCAGTATTTT